This T cell receptor (beta chain) derives from a study of CD8 T cells in Susac syndrome. The trim removed 3 bases at V and 10 bases at J, leaving 9 bases unmatched. Germline V lookup: CDR1 SQVTM, CDR2 ANQGSEA. This CDR3 region has 13 residues. RNA, at roughly 0.45 to 1 ug, was reverse transcribed with random hexamers. Via MiXCR, TCRdb re-called the immunoSEQ multiplex PCR reads, giving one row per CDR3 protein. The data show a few hundred thousand distinct CDR3 sequences, with roughly 92% seen just once and roughly 0.13% held by the top ten. Sequencing was done on a sample of CD8+ T cells from PBMCs. The chain joins TRBV29-1 to TRBJ2-1, with TRBD2 matching over 7 bases. The clonotype originates from a human donor with multiple sclerosis. CDR3 sequence reads: CSVDGGLPLEQFF. For the CDR3, the DNA is TGCAGCGTTGATGGGGGACTACCCTTGGAGCAGTTCTTC.